This passage covers 9 T cell receptor delta chains from one sample sequenced in a study of γδ T cells in repeated Plasmodium falciparum infection. TCRdb reprocessed the multiplex PCR reads through CATT. Here the sample spans 45,000 to 60,000 delta-chain clones, roughly 2% being singletons. Gammadelta T cells were flow-sorted from PBMC into Vgamma9/Vdelta2+ and Vdelta2-negative populations for bulk analysis. Sequenced material: gamma-delta T cells from blood. The receptor source for this set is a pool of human donors (malaria-infected and uninfected, not separated).

This clone was counted at least ten times. Only one base separates this from a far larger clonotype, so it likely reflects a read error. The same CDR3 can be traced to other DNA sequences in this sample. The chain uses TRDV3 and TRDJ1; 9 bases map to TRDD3. Because TCRdb records no J gene, it was assigned here through a match of the DNA to germline. The germline V gene encodes CDR1 TVYSNPD and CDR2 GDNSRS (reference sequence). V trimming: 4 bases; J trimming: 0 bases; junction bases outside the gene matches: 33. This CDR3 is built from 23 residues. The CDR3 protein is CASLSTGGQTAKVGVRYTDKLIF. The CDR3 nucleotides are TGTGCCTCCCTCAGTACTGGGGGACAAACGGCGAAAGTGGGGGTGAGATACACCGATAAACTCATCTTT.

About this clone: This likely traces to a read error, being one base from a far larger clone. The identical CDR3 is also encoded by other nucleotide sequences in the sample. This chain joins TRDV3 and TRDJ1; no firm D call. The J gene, not given by TCRdb, was assigned here from a germline match of the nucleotide sequence. Germline V gene lookup returns CDR1 TVYSNPD and CDR2 GDNSRS (reference sequence). The CDR3 spans 16 residues. CDR3 DNA: TGCGCCTCGTGGGCCGGGGCGCTACGGGCCACCGATAAACTCATCTTT. It yields the protein CASWAGALRATDKLIF.

The sample holds many counts of this clone. With a far larger clone one base away, a read error is the likely cause. Within the sample, other DNA sequences also encode this same CDR3. The V call is TRDV2, the J call TRDJ1; possibly TRDD3 for D (5 bases). Germline CDR1 is GEAIGNYY and CDR2 is EKD. The ends were cut back, 0 bases at V and 0 bases at J, with 19 bases in the middle. The CDR3 is 18 amino acids. CDR3 DNA sequence: TGTGCCTGTGACACCCTAAGTACTGGAGAACAGTACACCGATAAACTCATCTTT. Translated, it gives CACDTLSTGEQYTDKLIF.

This clone was picked up many times. The rearrangement links TRDV1 to TRDJ1, with 8 positions matching TRDD2. The length of the CDR3 is 17 residues. With 5 bases clipped from V and 9 bases from J, the junction kept 20 bases outside the gene matches. Germline-derived CDR1 and CDR2 are TSWWSYY and QGS. CDR3 bases: TGTGCTCTTGGGTTGGGCCTTCCTAAGAATGGGGGCACGGAACTCATCTTT. This codes for CALGLGLPKNGGTELIF.

This clone was counted many times. The identical CDR3 is also encoded by other nucleotide sequences in the sample. The chain recombines TRDV1 with TRDJ1, with 8 bases fitting TRDD3. Here the J gene came from matching the DNA to germline, since TCRdb omits it. The germline V gene has CDR1 TSWWSYY and CDR2 QGS. V lost 0 bases to trimming and J lost 8 bases; unmatched junction nucleotides: 17. This CDR3 has 18 residues. The CDR3, as DNA: TGTGCTCTTGGGGAACTAGACCCTGGACGAACTGGGGGCCCCAAACTCATCTTT. This gives the protein CALGELDPGRTGGPKLIF.

This clone was detected only a few times. A far more abundant clone sits one base away, making this likely a read error. The same CDR3 is also encoded by other DNA sequences in this sample. The V segment is TRDV1, and no J call was made; TRDD3 reflects the table's D call only, with no check against the DNA. The CDR3 totals 20 residues. Germline V lookup: CDR1 TSWWSYY, CDR2 QGS. The CDR3 is CALGDFAGTPRREYTDKLIF. DNA for the CDR3: TGTGCTCTTGGGGACTTCGCGGGGACTCCAAGGCGAGAGTACACCGATAAGCTCATCTTT.

This clone was seen repeatedly, ten times or more. One base separates it from a far larger clone, so it is likely a read error. This sample includes further DNA sequences coding for the same CDR3. The V call is TRAV38-2/DV8, the J call TRDJ1; 9 bases line up with TRDD3. Here the J gene came from matching the DNA to germline, since TCRdb omits it. After removal of 5 bases from V and 3 bases from J, the junction contained 20 bases not matched to a gene. CDR1 and CDR2 from the germline V gene are TSESDYY and QEAYKQQN. CDR3 size: 19 residues. Here the CDR3 reads CAYSPSGEAVGDTSDKLIF. The CDR3 DNA sequence: TGTGCTTATAGTCCCAGCGGTGAGGCGGTAGGGGATACGTCCGATAAACTCATCTTT.

This clone has a handful of counts. TCRdb pairs this DNA with a much larger clone's protein that differs at residue 10, likely a read error; the protein shown was translated from the DNA. The chain recombines TRAV38-2/DV8 with TRDJ1; D may correspond to TRDD2 or TRDD3 (5 bases each). Because TCRdb records no J gene, it was assigned here through a match of the DNA to germline. V lost 6 bases and J lost 7, with 37 bases in between. The length of the CDR3 is 20 residues. Germline V gene sequence: CDR1 TSESDYY, CDR2 QEAYKQQN. Written as DNA, the CDR3 is TGTGCTTATATAGGTAGCGGGAGTACTTCCGGCCGGTGGTGGGGCCTTAAACTCATCTTT. It encodes CAYIGSGSTSGRWWGLKLIF.

This clone was seen more than once but under ten times. TCRdb pairs this DNA with a much larger clone's protein that differs at residue 13, likely a read error; the protein shown was translated from the DNA. This chain uses TRDV2 with TRDJ1, with 11 bases fitting TRDD3. Because TCRdb records no J gene, it was assigned here through a match of the DNA to germline. The CDR3 runs to 17 residues. Looked up from germline, CDR1 is GEAIGNYY and CDR2 is EKD. The DNA for the CDR3 is TGTGCCTGTGACACCCTCCCGCTGGGGGATACCACCAATAAACTCATCTTT. Amino acid sequence: CACDTLPLGDTTNKLIF.